The following is a T cell receptor beta chain sequence with its context. Method: immunoSEQ multiplex PCR; TCRdb's copy keeps in-frame clones and lacks some. The sample lists about 50,000 clones, 84% occurring once. The data are from a study of OX40 agonist ivuxolimab in advanced cancers. Background on the study: Ivuxolimab was administered intravenously to patients at 0.01 to 10 mg/kg every 2 weeks.

Germline CDR1 MNHNS, CDR2 SASEGT. Trimming at V came to 2 bases and at J to 12 bases, leaving 14 bases not matched to a gene. The CDR3 sequence is 16 residues long. Sequences were derived from CD4+ or CD8+ T cells sorted from blood, sampled in a trial of the OX40 agonist ivuxolimab. The V call is TRBV6-1, the J call TRBJ2-1; 9 bases align to TRBD2. This receptor was identified in an adult with an advanced solid tumor such as melanoma, head and neck, liver or kidney cancer. The CDR3 bases are TGTGCCAGCAGTGAATTCAGGAACGCGGGGGGGTCGAGGCAGTTCTTC. This gives the protein CASSEFRNAGGSRQFF.